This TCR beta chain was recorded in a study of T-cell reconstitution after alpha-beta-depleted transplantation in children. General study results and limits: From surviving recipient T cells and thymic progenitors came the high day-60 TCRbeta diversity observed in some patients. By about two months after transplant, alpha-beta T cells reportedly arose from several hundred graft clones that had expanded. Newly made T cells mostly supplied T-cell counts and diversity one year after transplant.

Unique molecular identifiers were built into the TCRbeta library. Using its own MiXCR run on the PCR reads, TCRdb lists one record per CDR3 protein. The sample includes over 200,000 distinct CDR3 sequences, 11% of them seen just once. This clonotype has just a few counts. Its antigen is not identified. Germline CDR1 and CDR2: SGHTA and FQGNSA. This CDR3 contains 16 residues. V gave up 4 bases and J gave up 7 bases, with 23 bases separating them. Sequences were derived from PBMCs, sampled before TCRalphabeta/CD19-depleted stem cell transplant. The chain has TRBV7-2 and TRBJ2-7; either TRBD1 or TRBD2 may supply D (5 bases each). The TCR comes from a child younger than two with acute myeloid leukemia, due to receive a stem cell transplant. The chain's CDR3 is CASSSAGSGLGEEQYF. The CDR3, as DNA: TGTGCCAGCAGCTCCGCCGGGTCCGGGCTGGGGGAGGAGCAGTACTTC. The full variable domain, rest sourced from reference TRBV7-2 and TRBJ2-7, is GAGVSQSPSNKVTEKGKDVELRCDPISGHTALYWYRQSLGQGLEFLIYFQGNSAPDKSGLPSDRFSAERTGGSVSTLTIQRTQQEDSAVYLCASSSAGSGLGEEQYFGPGTRLTVT.